In this sample, the clone carrying this TCR beta chain turned up a few times. The antigen remains unidentified. The data originate from a study of T-cell memory formation after mild COVID-19. Study at large: Clusters of TCRs were largely donor specific.

The CDR3 is 15 amino acids. Germline CDR1 is SGHRS and CDR2 is YFSETQ. V lost 0 bases to trimming and J lost 2 bases; unmatched junction nucleotides: 3. 5'RACE with constant-segment primers built TCRalpha and TCRbeta cDNA libraries with UMIs. In TCRdb, the 5' RACE reads were re-called with MiXCR into one record per CDR3 protein. The table includes around 180,000 distinct CDR3 sequences, roughly 17% detected once. Study conclusions and caveats: The study found balanced CD4/CD8 in clones contracting day 15 to 85 and a CD4+ lean in later expanders. CD4+ contracting clones were mainly CM and EM; CD8+ ones, EMRA.

The chain recombines TRBV5-1 with TRBJ2-3, with TRBD1 matching over 7 bases. The sample comprised PBMCs or a T cell subset sorted from them (not recorded which). The TCR comes from an adult woman who had mild COVID-19 (a few samples of this study predate the infection). Cell type and time point are not known. The CDR3 coding sequence is TGCGCCAGCAGCTTGGTAGGGACAGTCACAGATACGCAGTATTTT. Encoded protein: CASSLVGTVTDTQYF.